This entry lists 10 T cell receptor beta chains sequenced from one sample in a study of blood T cell repertoires in COVID-19. The assay was immunoSEQ multiplex PCR, and TCRdb's table has in-frame clones only and misses some. The top ten hold around an eighth of the sample, which has more than 150,000 clones, 80% seen once. The source material was PBMCs or T cells enriched from blood (not recorded which). These receptors all come from a man aged 60 to 69 who had been exposed to COVID-19.

The V gene is TRBV5-1, the J gene TRBJ2-3, with D possibly being TRBD1 (6 bases). This CDR3 is built from 15 residues. CDR1 is SGHRS and CDR2 is YFSETQ in the germline V gene. Between the trimmed V and J ends, which lost 4 bases and 0 bases, there was a span of 12 bases. CDR3 loop: CASSQGGASTDTQYF. In DNA form, the CDR3 reads TGCGCCAGCAGCCAAGGGGGAGCTAGCACAGATACGCAGTATTTT.

The genes are TRBV6-2 or TRBV6-3 and TRBJ2-2; 7 nucleotides line up with TRBD1. CDR3 length equals 18 residues. CDR1 and CDR2 from the germline V gene are MNHEY and SVGEGT. V was clipped by 5 bases and J by 4 bases; unmatched bases: 16. CDR3 loop: CASSTWTGMAVGTGELFF. As DNA, the CDR3 is TGTGCCAGCAGTACCTGGACAGGAATGGCAGTAGGCACCGGGGAGCTGTTTTTT.

This chain connects TRBV5-1 to TRBJ2-1; 9 positions agree with TRBD2. The CDR3 has 17 residues. J gave up 8 bases and V 1 base, and 13 bases lay outside the gene matches. Germline V CDR1 and CDR2: SGHRS, YFSETQ. This chain's CDR3 is CASSLTPREGFLDEQFF. The CDR3 bases are TGCGCCAGCAGCTTGACTCCGCGGGAGGGTTTTTTGGATGAGCAGTTCTTC.

This clone was counted a few times. This sequence joins TRBV25-1 and TRBJ1-2; D not resolved. The CDR3 consists of 13 residues. Germline V gene data show CDR1 as MGHDK and CDR2 as SYGVNS. V was cut by 5 bases and J by 4 bases, with 11 bases left in between. CDR3 region: CASSPGLPYGYTF. CDR3 DNA: TGTGCCAGCAGTCCGGGGTTGCCCTATGGCTACACCTTC.

The rearrangement joins TRBV29-1 to TRBJ2-5; D not certain. The germline CDR1 and CDR2 sequences are SQVTM and ANQGSEA. This CDR3 is 12 amino acids long. Trimming removed 6 bases from V and 11 bases from J, with 19 bases in between. This chain's CDR3 is CSVGENDLLQYF. For the CDR3, the DNA is TGCAGCGTAGGCGAGAACGACTTACTACAGTACTTC.

V gene TRBV18 combines with J gene TRBJ1-1; D is perhaps TRBD1 (6 bases). This CDR3 is built from 15 residues. CDR1 is KGHSH, CDR2 LQKENI, per germline. The V end was cut by 4 bases, the J end by 6 bases, with 18 bases between. The CDR3 DNA is TGTGCCAGCTCACTGGACTCACAGGGAGTCGCTGAAGCTTTCTTT. It codes for CASSLDSQGVAEAFF.

This clone has more than one count but fewer than ten. The chain combines TRBV5-1 with TRBJ2-1; D is possibly TRBD1 (6 bases). The CDR3 is 13 residues long. In germline, CDR1 is SGHRS, CDR2 YFSETQ. V gave up 5 bases and J gave up 4 bases, with 10 bases separating them. Here the CDR3 DNA reads TGCGCCAGCAGTAACAGGGTTTACAATGAGCAGTTCTTC. Residues: CASSNRVYNEQFF.

The V gene is TRBV10-3, the J gene TRBJ1-2; 8 bases map to TRBD1. Germline V gene lookup returns CDR1 ENHRY and CDR2 SYGVKD. The CDR3 extends over 13 amino acids. The V gene end was trimmed by 10 bases and the J gene end by 13 bases; junction bases not matched to a gene: 17. The CDR3 DNA follows: TGTGCCAGCAGAACCACCGGGACAGGCCATGGCACCTTC. Its translation is CASRTTGTGHGTF.

This chain uses TRBV27 with TRBJ2-5; 7 nucleotides align to TRBD1. The CDR3 length is 16 residues. The germline V gene encodes CDR1 MNHEY and CDR2 SMNVEV (reference sequence). After removal of 4 bases from V and 2 bases from J, the junction contained 10 bases not matched to a gene. CDR3 nucleotide sequence: TGTGCCAGCAGTTCCACCCGGGACAGACCTCAAGAGACCCAGTACTTC. The encoded protein is CASSSTRDRPQETQYF.

The V gene is TRBV19, the J gene TRBJ1-5; tentative D call: TRBD1 (5 bases). CDR3 size: 13 residues. In germline, CDR1 is LNHDA, CDR2 SQIVND (reference sequence). Trimming shortened V by 3 bases and J by 6 bases, and 9 bases separated the two germline ends. DNA for the CDR3: TGTGCCAGTAGTATGCAGGGTCGTCAGCCCCAGCATTTT. Translated, it gives CASSMQGRQPQHF.